The 24 T cell receptor beta chains presented below share a single source sample, sequenced in a study of tissue T cells after allogeneic stem cell transplantation. The method was immunoSEQ multiplex PCR; TCRdb's version includes in-frame clones alone and lacks a portion of them. The sample has about 5,500 clones; under 55% are singletons. The time point was: mouse harvest day 7 after allogeneic transplant. Mouse grafts combined 10^7 T-cell-depleted bone marrow cells with 10^6 splenic CD5+ T cells. Input material: gut tissue. These receptors originate from a female BALB/c mouse given C57BL/6 T cells with graft-versus-host disease after an allogeneic hematopoietic cell transplant.

On this clone: These gene names are mouse names. The read stops 1 residue short of the end of the CDR3; the missing end is completed from the germline J gene. The rearrangement uses TRBV13-2 and TRBJ1-4; TRBD1 matches at 7 bases. CDR3 size: 15 residues. Trimming cost V 2 bases and J 3 bases; bases outside gene matches: 4. Per the germline V gene, CDR1 is NNHNN and CDR2 is SYGAGS (reference sequence). CDR3 sequence: CASGDPGQTNERLFF. The CDR3 DNA, read in part, is TGTGCCAGCGGTGACCCGGGACAGACCAACGAAAGATTATTT.

A note on this clone: Mouse names are used for the genes. The read finishes 1 residue shy of the CDR3 end, and the germline J gene is used to complete it. The rearrangement uses TRBV21 and TRBJ2-1; D unclear. TRBV21 is recorded as an ORF, its role being uncertain. The CDR3 consists of 14 residues. The V and J ends lost 2 bases and 3 bases respectively, with 8 bases between them. The CDR3 bases that were read are TGTGCTAGCAGTCAAGGCAGCCTCTATGCTGAGCAGTTC. This translates into CASSQGSLYAEQF. The entire CDR3 protein reads CASSQGSLYAEQFF.

In the case of this clone: Gene names denote mouse genes. The sequenced fragment ends 1 residue before the CDR3 boundary, so the rest is inferred from the germline J gene. The rearrangement links TRBV13-1 to TRBJ2-5; D possibly corresponds to TRBD1 (7 bases). From germline, CDR1 is NSHNY and CDR2 SYGAGN. V lost 0 bases and J lost 5, with 13 bases in between. The CDR3 is 15 amino acids. Incomplete CDR3 DNA: TGTGCCAGCAGTGATGCAGAGAGGGGGCGAGACACCCAGTAC. Encoded protein: CASSDAERGRDTQY. The complete CDR3 reads CASSDAERGRDTQYF.

Comment on this clone: Gene names and germline match the mouse. The read terminates 1 residue ahead of where the CDR3 ends, so the germline J gene completes it. The J gene is TRBJ1-4, the V gene TRBV3; a possible D gene is TRBD1 (5 bases). The germline CDR1 and CDR2 sequences are SNHLY and FYNGKV (reference sequence). V was shortened by 5 bases and J by 0 bases, with 7 bases between the two germline ends. CDR3 length: 14 residues. The CDR3 DNA, read in part, is TGTGCCAGCAGCCTGACAGTTTCCAACGAAAGATTATTT. Its translation is CASSLTVSNERLF. Given in full, the CDR3 is CASSLTVSNERLFF.

Worth noting for this clone: Mouse gene names apply. Sequencing ends 1 residue short of the CDR3 end; the germline J gene provides the rest. This chain joins TRBV26 and TRBJ1-1; TRBD1 agrees at 7 bases. This CDR3 has 15 residues. V was clipped by 1 base and J by 0 bases; unmatched bases: 2. Germline V lookup: CDR1 KGHPV, CDR2 FQNQEV (reference sequence). The part of the CDR3 DNA that was read is TGTGCCAGCAGTCTGTGGGGGACAGCAAACACAGAAGTCTTC. Translated, it gives CASSLWGTANTEVF. The complete CDR3 reads CASSLWGTANTEVFF.

Regarding this clone: Gene names are mouse gene names. The observed sequence ends 1 residue before the CDR3 terminus, with the missing tail filled in from the germline J gene. This chain connects TRBV26 to TRBJ2-4; 7 nucleotides agree with TRBD2. CDR1 and CDR2 from the germline V gene are KGHPV and FQNQEV (reference sequence). This CDR3 comprises 14 residues. The trim removed 6 bases at V and 1 base at J, leaving 4 bases unmatched. CDR3 DNA (partial): TGTGCCAGCAGCCCTGACTGGGGTCAAAACACCTTGTAC. It encodes CASSPDWGQNTLY. From start to end, the CDR3 is CASSPDWGQNTLYF.

About this clone: Gene names follow the mouse nomenclature. The CDR3 is cut off 1 residue early in the read; its end comes from the germline J gene. The rearrangement uses TRBV26 and TRBJ1-2; 9 nucleotides align to TRBD1. Germline CDR1 and CDR2: KGHPV and FQNQEV (reference sequence). V shed 3 bases and J 4 bases; nucleotides not matched to a gene: 3. The CDR3 runs to 14 residues. CDR3 region: CASSLQGAGSDYTF. The CDR3 bases that were read are TGTGCCAGCAGTCTACAGGGGGCGGGCTCCGACTACACC.

Remarks on this clone: Gene names and germline refer to mouse. The observed sequence ends 1 residue before the CDR3 terminus, with the missing tail filled in from the germline J gene. The gene calls are TRBV26 and TRBJ2-3, with no clear D. This CDR3 spans 14 amino acids. Germline loops: CDR1 KGHPV, CDR2 FQNQEV (reference sequence). The V gene lost 4 bases and the J gene lost 0 bases, with 8 bases spanning the gap. The CDR3 sequence: CASSQRVSAETLYF. The CDR3 bases that were read are TGTGCCAGCAGTCAAAGGGTTAGTGCAGAAACGCTGTAT.

Concerning this clone: Genes here carry mouse names. The CDR3 end is not reached by the read, which stops 1 residue before it; the germline J gene fills it in. The chain is built from TRBV31 and TRBJ2-2; 7 bases are shared with TRBD1. J lost 2 bases, V lost 1 base, and 1 base had no gene match. The CDR3 totals 14 residues. CDR1 GKSSPN and CDR2 SITVG come from the germline V gene. CDR3 bases read: TGTGCCTGGAGTCCGACAGGGAACACCGGGCAGCTCTAC. This gives the protein CAWSPTGNTGQLY. The whole CDR3 protein is CAWSPTGNTGQLYF.

As concerns this clone: The germline and genes are mouse ones. From the germline J gene comes the end of the CDR3, since the read stops 1 residue before it. The gene calls are TRBV26 and TRBJ2-2; D is perhaps TRBD1 (7 bases). With 2 bases removed from V and 0 bases from J, the gap between germline ends came to 10 bases. The CDR3 has 16 residues. CDR1 is KGHPV and CDR2 is FQNQEV in the germline V gene (reference sequence). The CDR3 sequence is CASSLAGGSNTGQLYF. The CDR3 bases that were read are TGTGCCAGCAGTCTGGCAGGGGGGTCAAACACCGGGCAGCTCTAC. Full variable domain (missing parts from reference TRBV26 and TRBJ2-2): NSKVIQTPRYLVKGQGQKAKMRCIPEKGHPVVFWYQQNKNNEFKFLINFQNQEVLQQIDMTEKRFSAECPSNSPCSLEIQSSEAGDSALYLCASSLAGGSNTGQLYFGEGSKLTVL.

On this clone: Gene names are the mouse ones. Sequencing ends 1 residue short of the CDR3 end; the germline J gene provides the rest. The chain links TRBV19 to TRBJ2-2; TRBD1 matches 8 bases. Germline lookup yields CDR1 FNHDT and CDR2 SITEND (reference sequence). Trimming took 4 bases from V and 2 from J; bases not matched to a gene: 4. The CDR3 sequence is 15 residues long. The covered CDR3 bases are TGTGCCAGCAGTTACCCAGGGGGCAACACCGGGCAGCTCTAC. Protein product: CASSYPGGNTGQLY. The CDR3, in full, reads CASSYPGGNTGQLYF.

This clone has just a few counts. The genes and germline here are from mouse. Sequencing ends 1 residue short of the CDR3 end; the germline J gene provides the rest. J is TRBJ1-2 and V is TRBV5, with 11 bases that match TRBD1. CDR1 is LGHNA, CDR2 YNLKQL, per germline (reference sequence). The CDR3 contains 16 residues. V dropped 4 bases and J dropped 5; count of bases not matched to a gene: 9. CDR3 bases read: TGTGCCAGCAGCCCCCGGACAGGGGGCGCGAGGTCCGACTACACC. Protein: CASSPRTGGARSDYT. The entire CDR3 sequence reads CASSPRTGGARSDYTF.

Comments on this clone: Gene names denote mouse genes. The CDR3 is cut off 1 residue early in the read; its end comes from the germline J gene. The chain has TRBV26 and TRBJ2-2; 7 bases map to TRBD1. J was trimmed by 0 bases and V by 4 bases; bases with no gene match: 5. The CDR3 contains 16 residues. CDR1 KGHPV and CDR2 FQNQEV come from the germline V gene (reference sequence). The covered CDR3 bases are TGTGCCAGCAGTCCTCCCGGGACAGCAAACACCGGGCAGCTCTAC. It translates to CASSPPGTANTGQLY. The full CDR3 protein reads CASSPPGTANTGQLYF.

Worth noting for this clone: Genes and germline come from the mouse. The read comes to an end 1 residue before the CDR3 does, leaving the germline J gene to fill in the end. The rearrangement joins TRBV12-1 to TRBJ2-5, with D possibly TRBD1 on 6 matching bases. Germline V gene data show CDR1 as SGHSN and CDR2 as HYEKVE. V was cut by 1 base and J by 3 bases, with 10 bases left in between. The CDR3 consists of 14 residues. CDR3 bases read: TGTGCCAGCTCTCTGACAGGCGGGCAAGACACCCAGTAC. This encodes CASSLTGGQDTQY. The CDR3 reads in full as CASSLTGGQDTQYF.

This clone was found a few times. The gene symbols are mouse symbols. Read sequence stops 1 residue before the CDR3 end, and the germline J gene provides the missing end. The J gene is TRBJ2-5, the V gene TRBV19; 7 nucleotides line up with TRBD2. Looked up from germline, CDR1 is FNHDT and CDR2 is SITEND (reference sequence). Germline trimming cut 4 bases from V and 4 bases from J; bases unmatched to any gene: 3. The CDR3 is 13 amino acids. The CDR3 is CASSLDWEDTQYF. The CDR3 DNA, read in part, is TGTGCCAGCAGTTTAGACTGGGAAGACACCCAGTAC.

A word on this clone: Gene names are mouse gene names. With the read ending 1 residue before the CDR3 end, the germline J gene is used to fill in that end. The rearrangement joins TRBV2 to TRBJ1-4, with 7 positions matching TRBD1. Germline CDR1 LGHNA, CDR2 YSYQKL. The CDR3 loop spans 14 amino acids. With V trimmed by 9 bases and J by 0 bases, 4 bases remained unmatched. CDR3 DNA, as far as it was read: TGTGCCAGAGGCGGGACAGTTTCCAACGAAAGATTATTT. This sequence encodes CARGGTVSNERLF. The whole CDR3 region reads CARGGTVSNERLFF. The full variable domain, with the rest looked up from reference TRBV2 and TRBJ1-4, is DPKIIQKPKYLVAVTGSEKILICEQYLGHNAMYWYRQSAKKPLEFMFSYSYQKLMDNQTASSRFQPQSSKKNHLDLQITALKPDDSATYFCARGGTVSNERLFFGHGTKLSVL.

Turning to this clone: Gene and germline names: mouse. The DNA ends 1 residue before the CDR3 does, and the rest of the CDR3 is filled in from the germline J gene. The chain links TRBV26 to TRBJ1-4; 9 nucleotides match TRBD1. CDR3 length equals 15 residues. Germline V lookup: CDR1 KGHPV, CDR2 FQNQEV (reference sequence). V shed 6 bases, J shed 5 bases, and the junction held 7 bases outside the gene matches. The sequenced part of the CDR3 DNA is TGTGCCAGCAGCAGACAGGGGGGAGGAAACGAAAGATTATTT. Residues: CASSRQGGGNERLF. The CDR3 as a whole reads CASSRQGGGNERLFF.

This clone was counted a single time. The germline and genes are mouse ones. The CDR3 end falls 1 residue outside the read, so it is completed with the germline J gene. The V and J genes are TRBV3 and TRBJ2-2; D perhaps matches TRBD1 (6 bases). Germline lookup yields CDR1 SNHLY and CDR2 FYNGKV (reference sequence). V gave up 5 bases and J gave up 0 bases, with 10 bases separating them. The CDR3 loop spans 15 amino acids. The DNA read from the CDR3 is TGTGCCAGCAGCCGAGGGACAACAAACACCGGGCAGCTCTAC. Its translation is CASSRGTTNTGQLY. The CDR3 as a whole reads CASSRGTTNTGQLYF.

In this sample, this clone turned up a few times. Gene names are mouse gene names. The CDR3 end is not reached by the read, which stops 1 residue before it; the germline J gene fills it in. V is TRBV13-3 and J is TRBJ2-7; possible D gene TRBD1, 5 bases. The CDR3 is made up of 13 amino acids. Germline CDR1 and CDR2: NNHDY and SYVADS. V was pared by 3 bases and J by 4 bases, with 11 bases between. CDR3 sequence: CASSGERQYEQYF. Incomplete CDR3 DNA: TGTGCCAGCAGTGGGGAGAGACAGTATGAACAGTAC.

Points on this clone: Gene names refer to mouse genes. The CDR3 end is not reached by the read, which stops 1 residue before it; the germline J gene fills it in. The chain uses TRBV26 and TRBJ2-2; TRBD2 matches 10 bases. The CDR3 contains 16 residues. CDR1 and CDR2 from the germline V gene are KGHPV and FQNQEV (reference sequence). The V and J ends lost 6 bases and 0 bases, in that order; junction bases with no gene match: 4. The sequenced CDR3 bases are TGTGCCAGCAGGCTCGGACTGGGGGCAAACACCGGGCAGCTCTAC. Protein: CASRLGLGANTGQLY. The full CDR3 sequence reads CASRLGLGANTGQLYF.

Concerning this clone: Mouse gene names and germline throughout. The read ends 1 residue before the CDR3 terminus; that terminus is restored from the germline J gene. The chain has TRBV5 and TRBJ1-3; possible D gene TRBD1, 5 bases. The CDR3 has 15 amino acids. The germline V gene encodes CDR1 LGHNA and CDR2 YNLKQL (reference sequence). The V gene lost 1 base and the J gene lost 0 bases, with 7 bases spanning the gap. The CDR3 bases that were read are TGTGCCAGCAGCCAAGGGACACCTTCTGGAAATACGCTCTAT. This sequence encodes CASSQGTPSGNTLY. The whole CDR3 protein reads CASSQGTPSGNTLYF.

As regards this clone: Gene names are mouse gene names. The CDR3 goes on 1 residue after the read ends, and that part is filled in from the germline J gene. V usage is TRBV1 and J usage is TRBJ1-4; D gene uncertain. Germline V gives CDR1 NSQYPW, CDR2 LRSPGD (reference sequence). The CDR3 has 15 amino acids. The V and J ends lost 3 bases and 0 bases respectively, with 8 bases between them. The CDR3 region is CTCSAHRISNERLFF. CDR3 DNA, as far as it was read: TGCACCTGCAGTGCTCACAGAATTTCCAACGAAAGATTATTT.

This clone was picked up a small number of times. Any gene name here is a mouse gene name. The missing CDR3 end, 1 residue past where the read stops, is filled in from the germline J gene. The genes are TRBV23 and TRBJ1-6; the table assigns TRBD1, which was not confirmed against the DNA. TRBJ1-6 is annotated as an ORF whose role is uncertain. This CDR3 is 17 amino acids long. Germline loops: CDR1 KGHTA, CDR2 FQNQQP. CDR3 residues: CSSSQSGDSSYNSPLYF. CDR3 DNA, as far as it was read: TGCTCCAGCAGTCAATCGGGAGACAGTTCCTATAATTCGCCCCTCTAC.

Notes on this clone: Mouse gene names and germline throughout. CDR3 DNA (partial): TGCTCCAGCAGTCATGGACAGGGAGATAATTCGCCCCTCTAC. Translated, it gives CSSSHGQGDNSPLY. The whole CDR3 protein reads CSSSHGQGDNSPLYF. V gene TRBV23 combines with J gene TRBJ1-6; TRBD1 is taken as the D call from the table, unchecked against the DNA. The CDR3 end falls 1 residue outside the read, so it is completed with the germline J gene. TRBJ1-6 is flagged as an ORF with uncertain function. The CDR3 runs 15 residues. Germline assignment: CDR1 KGHTA and CDR2 FQNQQP.